Each of the 22 T cell receptor beta chains below was sequenced from the same sample in a study of OX40 agonist ivuxolimab in advanced cancers. Only in-frame clones appear in the TCRdb table, and some are missing; sequencing was by immunoSEQ multiplex PCR. The sample has about 70,000 clones; approximately 86% are singletons. Source: CD4+ or CD8+ T cells sorted from blood, taken in a trial of the OX40 agonist ivuxolimab. These receptors originate from an adult with an advanced solid tumor such as melanoma, head and neck, liver or kidney cancer.

The chain links TRBV7-9 to TRBJ1-2; 7 bases are shared with TRBD1. Trimming cost V 4 bases and J 3 bases; bases outside gene matches: 11. The CDR3 spans 16 residues. CDR1 is SEHNR and CDR2 is FQNEAQ in the germline V gene (reference sequence). The chain's CDR3 is CASSSRQGRSYYGYTF. The CDR3 DNA reads as TGTGCCAGCAGCTCGAGACAGGGAAGAAGTTACTATGGCTACACCTTC. Full variable domain (remainder filled in from reference TRBV7-9 and TRBJ1-2): DTGVSQNPRHKITKRGQNVTFRCDPISEHNRLYWYRQTLGQGPEFLTYFQNEAQLEKSRLLSDRFSAERPKGSFSTLEIQRTEQGDSAMYLCASSSRQGRSYYGYTFGSGTRLTVV.

V usage is TRBV7-9 and J usage is TRBJ1-5, with 10 positions matching TRBD1. With 3 bases clipped from V and 6 bases from J, the junction kept 5 bases outside the gene matches. Per germline, CDR1 SEHNR and CDR2 FQNEAQ (reference sequence). This CDR3 contains 15 residues. The CDR3 DNA reads TGTGCCAGCAGCTTGGGACAGGGGACGGCTCAGCCCCAGCATTTT. It encodes CASSLGQGTAQPQHF.

The chain couples TRBV11-2 to TRBJ1-4, with D perhaps TRBD1 (6 bases). The germline CDR1 and CDR2 sequences are SGHAT and FQNNGV. V lost 8 bases and J lost 8, with 18 bases in between. The CDR3 length is 14 residues. The CDR3 region is CASGLGGKREKLFF. The DNA of the CDR3 is TGTGCCAGCGGATTGGGGGGCAAGAGGGAAAAACTGTTTTTT.

V usage is TRBV7-2 and J usage is TRBJ1-2; the D gene is possibly TRBD1 (6 bases). Trimming cost V 5 bases and J 4 bases, with 20 bases left between them. The V gene's germline CDR1 is SGHTA and CDR2 FQGNSA. The CDR3 is 16 residues long. The CDR3 nucleotides are TGTGCCAGCAGCCTCGGCGGTGGTCAGGGGATCTATGGCTACACCTTC. It translates to CASSLGGGQGIYGYTF.

The V gene is TRBV10-3, the J gene TRBJ2-7, with 9 bases lining up with TRBD1. The CDR3 is 15 residues long. The V gene's germline CDR1 is ENHRY and CDR2 SYGVKD. V shed 5 bases and J 2 bases; nucleotides not matched to a gene: 7. The CDR3 loop is CAISTGTGLTYEQYF. Here the CDR3 DNA reads TGTGCCATCAGTACCGGGACAGGGCTTACCTACGAGCAGTACTTC.

This clone appeared once. V usage is TRBV10-1 and J usage is TRBJ2-1; TRBD2 matches at 9 bases. This CDR3 comprises 14 residues. The V segment lost 4 bases and the J segment 5 bases; nucleotides outside the gene matches: 3. Germline assignment: CDR1 WNHNN and CDR2 SYGVQD (reference sequence). CDR3 nucleotides: TGCGCCAGCAGTGTCCAGCGGGGGGACAATGAGCAGTTCTTC. Encoded protein: CASSVQRGDNEQFF.

CDR3: CASSLAAHGELFF. CDR3 in DNA: TGTGCCAGCAGCTTAGCCGCCCACGGGGAGCTGTTTTTT. The J gene is TRBJ2-2, the V gene TRBV7-3; the D is unclear. The germline gives CDR1 SGHTA, CDR2 FQGTGA. There are 13 residues in the CDR3. Trimming stripped 2 bases from V and 7 bases from J, with 8 bases between.

This clone was observed once. This chain links TRBV10-3 with TRBJ1-2; possibly TRBD1 for D (5 bases). The ends were cut back, 2 bases at V and 4 bases at J, with 8 bases in the middle. The germline V gene encodes CDR1 ENHRY and CDR2 SYGVKD. The CDR3 is 13 amino acids. CDR3 sequence reads: CAISEEGSYGYTF. The DNA of the CDR3 is TGTGCCATCAGTGAGGAGGGGTCCTATGGCTACACCTTC.

This chain links TRBV4-1 with TRBJ2-7; 11 bases match TRBD2. The germline gives CDR1 MGHRA, CDR2 YSYEKL. The CDR3 is made up of 15 amino acids. V dropped 6 bases and J dropped 7; count of bases not matched to a gene: 11. The CDR3 DNA reads as TGCGCCAGCAGTCCCTTCTCCCTAGCGGGGGGAGAGCAGTACTTC. This sequence encodes CASSPFSLAGGEQYF.

The rearrangement links TRBV11-3 to TRBJ2-7, with TRBD1 matching over 8 bases. This CDR3 comprises 13 residues. V gave up 4 bases and J gave up 5 bases; unmatched junction bases: 4. Germline V gene lookup returns CDR1 SGHNT and CDR2 YENEEA. The DNA for the CDR3 is TGTGCCAGCAGCTCTGGACAGGGCCACGAGCAGTACTTC. This gives the protein CASSSGQGHEQYF. Based on the CDR3 plus reference TRBV11-3 and TRBJ2-7, the full variable domain is EAGVVQSPRYKIIEKKQPVAFWCNPISGHNTLYWYLQNLGQGPELLIRYENEEAVDDSQLPKDRFSAERLKGVDSTLKIQPAELGDSAVYLCASSSGQGHEQYFGPGTRLTVT.

As regards this clone: A junction end diverges from the germline sequence, so it may reflect a read error. The genes are TRBV2 and TRBJ2-2; D is undetermined. Germline V CDR1 and CDR2: SNHLY, FYNNEI. This CDR3 comprises 14 residues. The CDR3 nucleotides are TGTGCCAGCAGGGAAGCCCCCTACACCGGGGAGCTGTTTTTT. Translation: CASREAPYTGELFF. The variable domain in full, with the rest retrieved from reference TRBV2 and TRBJ2-2, is EPEVTQTPSHQVTQMGQEVILRCVPISNHLYFYWYRQILGQKVEFLVSFYNNEISEKSEIFDDQFSVERPDGSNFTLKIRSTKLEDSAMYFCASREAPYTGELFFGEGSRLTVL.

CDR3: CASSLSRGLEQYF. The CDR3 nucleotides are TGTGCCAGCAGTTTATCCAGGGGGCTTGAGCAGTACTTC. The rearrangement joins TRBV27 to TRBJ2-7, with TRBD1 matching 8 bases. J gave up 7 bases and V 0 bases, and 2 bases lay outside the gene matches. The CDR3 covers 13 residues. CDR1 is MNHEY, CDR2 SMNVEV, per germline (reference sequence).

The chain carries TRBV7-6 and TRBJ1-2; D not certain. The CDR3 runs to 14 residues. Looked up from germline, CDR1 is SGHVS and CDR2 is FNYEAQ. V was clipped by 0 bases and J by 3 bases, with 8 bases between them. CDR3 in amino acids: CASSLAEGHYGYTF. CDR3 DNA sequence: TGTGCCAGCAGCTTAGCGGAGGGCCACTATGGCTACACCTTC.

The rearrangement uses TRBV18 and TRBJ2-3, with D perhaps matching TRBD1 (8 bases). The CDR3 has 16 residues. V gave up 3 bases and J gave up 2 bases, with 15 bases separating them. Germline V gene lookup returns CDR1 KGHSH and CDR2 LQKENI. CDR3 coding DNA: TGTGCCAGCTCACCGTACAGGGGGAGGGCCACAGATACGCAGTATTTT. This translates into CASSPYRGRATDTQYF.

The chain uses TRBV21-1 and TRBJ2-7; the D call in the table, TRBD1, was not verified against the DNA. TRBV21-1 is a recognized pseudogene. The CDR3 is 14 residues long. The CDR3, as DNA: TGTGCCAGCAGCACCCGACAGGGGGGCTACGAGCAGTACTTC. Amino acid sequence: CASSTRQGGYEQYF.

This clone was detected only once. The rearrangement joins TRBV27 to TRBJ2-7; possibly TRBD1 for D (6 bases). Germline assignment: CDR1 MNHEY and CDR2 SMNVEV (reference sequence). The length of the CDR3 is 15 residues. Trimming removed 6 bases from V and 1 base from J, with 16 bases in between. The CDR3 loop reads CASSTGFGRSYEQYF. CDR3 bases: TGTGCCAGCAGCACAGGGTTCGGTAGGTCCTACGAGCAGTACTTC.

This clone has just a few counts. V gene TRBV18 combines with J gene TRBJ2-3, with 14 bases aligning to TRBD2. Trimming at V came to 2 bases and at J to 6 bases, leaving 4 bases not matched to a gene. Germline assignment: CDR1 KGHSH and CDR2 LQKENI. The CDR3 has 16 residues. CDR3 in amino acids: CASSPRTSGGLDTQYF. CDR3 nucleotides: TGTGCCAGCTCACCAAGGACTAGCGGGGGGCTGGATACGCAGTATTTT.

The V call is TRBV30, the J call TRBJ1-4, with D possibly TRBD1 on 5 matching bases. This CDR3 spans 15 amino acids. The germline V gene has CDR1 GTSNPN and CDR2 SVGIG (reference sequence). V was trimmed by 4 bases and J by 7 bases, leaving 19 bases between them. The CDR3 nucleotides read TGTGCCTGGACGGGACCTGGCAGGGTAACTGAAAAACTGTTTTTT. It is translated as CAWTGPGRVTEKLFF.

V usage is TRBV18 and J usage is TRBJ1-1; no definite D call. The germline CDR1 and CDR2 sequences are KGHSH and LQKENI. The V end was cut by 2 bases, the J end by 6 bases, with 19 bases between. The CDR3 loop spans 16 amino acids. CDR3 residues: CASSPKVGSTSSEAFF. As DNA, the CDR3 is TGTGCCAGCTCACCAAAAGTAGGCTCGACAAGCTCTGAAGCTTTCTTT.

The gene calls are TRBV29-1 and TRBJ1-2; weak D call: TRBD1 (6 bases). V lost 2 bases to trimming and J lost 3 bases, with 28 bases between them. CDR1 and CDR2 from the germline V gene are SQVTM and ANQGSEA. The CDR3 length is 19 residues. CDR3 nucleotides: TGCAGCGTTGAATCGGCCCCGGGACAAGGTCTTGTGTACGACTATGGCTACACCTTC. It codes for CSVESAPGQGLVYDYGYTF. Together with reference TRBV29-1 and TRBJ1-2, the CDR3 gives the full variable domain: SAVISQKPSRDICQRGTSLTIQCQVDSQVTMMFWYRQQPGQSLTLIATANQGSEATYESGFVIDKFPISRPNLTFSTLTVSNMSPEDSSIYLCSVESAPGQGLVYDYGYTFGSGTRLTVV.

Regarding this clone: Other DNA sequences in the same sample also yield this CDR3. The chain recombines TRBV28 with TRBJ1-2; unclear D gene. V was pared by 4 bases and J by 5 bases, with 17 bases between. This CDR3 comprises 15 residues. The germline V gene has CDR1 MDHEN and CDR2 SYDVKM. In DNA form, the CDR3 reads TGTGCCAGCAGTTCATCCGGGGTGGGTGGGTATGGCTACACCTTC. This translates into CASSSSGVGGYGYTF.

The chain is built from TRBV7-9 and TRBJ2-1, with a tentative D call TRBD1 (6 bases). Germline lookup yields CDR1 SEHNR and CDR2 FQNEAQ (reference sequence). The V gene lost 5 bases and the J gene lost 6 bases, with 11 bases spanning the gap. This CDR3 is 13 amino acids long. The CDR3 sequence: CASSPTGPNEQFF. The CDR3 DNA is TGTGCCAGCAGCCCGACAGGACCCAATGAGCAGTTCTTC.